Listed here are 21 T cell receptor beta chains from one sample, sequenced in a study of shared T cell receptors in the human thymus. The data were produced by immunoSEQ multiplex PCR, yet TCRdb's version contains in-frame clones alone and is incomplete. The table shows 500,000 to 750,000 clones, with roughly 90% occurring only once. A further study also used this sample, focusing on human thymus T cells.

The material sequenced was thymocytes. All receptors come from a boy under three years old with a congenital heart defect.

This chain's CDR3 is CASSLTSGSGANTGELFF. The CDR3 DNA is TGTGCCAGCAGCCTGACGAGTGGTAGCGGGGCGAACACCGGGGAGCTGTTTTTT. The chain carries TRBV4-2 and TRBJ2-2; TRBD2 matches 8 bases. The CDR3 extends over 18 amino acids. CDR1 is LGHNA, CDR2 YNFKEQ, per germline. Trimming took 4 bases from V and 0 from J; bases not matched to a gene: 10.

This clone came up once. This chain links TRBV6-4 with TRBJ2-7; TRBD2 aligns across 10 bases. V was pared by 0 bases and J by 2 bases, with 10 bases of the junction left unmatched. Per germline, CDR1 MRHNA and CDR2 SNTAGT. This CDR3 has 18 residues. CDR3 sequence: CASSDSLPGLAATYEQYF. DNA for the CDR3: TGTGCCAGCAGTGACTCCCTACCCGGACTAGCGGCCACCTACGAGCAGTACTTC.

The V call is TRBV27, the J call TRBJ2-7, with D maybe TRBD1 (5 bases). The germline V and J ends were trimmed by 1 base and 5 bases, with 9 bases remaining between them. There are 13 residues in the CDR3. Germline V gene lookup returns CDR1 MNHEY and CDR2 SMNVEV (reference sequence). DNA for the CDR3: TGTGCCAGCAGTTTATGGCAGGGCGACGAGCAGTACTTC. Amino acid sequence: CASSLWQGDEQYF.

The genes are TRBV19 and TRBJ2-2, with TRBD2 matching over 9 bases. Germline V lookup: CDR1 LNHDA, CDR2 SQIVND (reference sequence). The CDR3 length is 17 residues. The ends lost 1 base at V and 4 bases at J; junction bases unmatched: 7. This CDR3 is CASSIGSREGGTGELFF. The CDR3 coding sequence is TGTGCCAGTAGTATAGGTTCGCGGGAGGGAGGCACCGGGGAGCTGTTTTTT.

The chain employs TRBV7-2 and TRBJ1-3; D remains unclear. V was cut by 6 bases and J by 2 bases, with 20 bases left in between. Germline assignment: CDR1 SGHTA and CDR2 FQGNSA. CDR3 length equals 17 residues. The CDR3 nucleotides read TGTGCCAGCAGACTTGAACCGATTCAGGCAACTGGAAACACCATATATTTT. Its protein product is CASRLEPIQATGNTIYF. The entire variable domain, with the rest obtained from reference TRBV7-2 and TRBJ1-3, is as follows: GAGVSQSPSNKVTEKGKDVELRCDPISGHTALYWYRQSLGQGLEFLIYFQGNSAPDKSGLPSDRFSAERTGGSVSTLTIQRTQQEDSAVYLCASRLEPIQATGNTIYFGEGSWLTVV.

CDR3 nucleotide sequence: TGTGCCAGTAGTAGACCCGGACAGGTTGAAGAAATTAACTATGGCTACACCTTC. Translated, it gives CASSRPGQVEEINYGYTF. The rearrangement joins TRBV19 to TRBJ1-2, with 7 bases aligning to TRBD1. Germline lookup yields CDR1 LNHDA and CDR2 SQIVND (reference sequence). CDR3 length: 18 residues. The trim removed 4 bases at V and 1 base at J, leaving 15 bases unmatched.

This chain uses TRBV10-3 with TRBJ2-3, with 7 bases aligning to TRBD2. The germline gives CDR1 ENHRY, CDR2 SYGVKD. CDR3 size: 16 residues. With 0 bases clipped from V and 6 bases from J, the junction kept 9 bases outside the gene matches. The CDR3 protein is CAISESRRQGGDTQYF. The CDR3 nucleotides are TGTGCCATCAGTGAGTCGAGGCGCCAGGGAGGGGATACGCAGTATTTT.

V gene TRBV7-6 combines with J gene TRBJ2-7, with 7 bases identical to TRBD2. CDR1 and CDR2 from the germline V gene are SGHVS and FNYEAQ. With 3 bases clipped from V and 6 bases from J, the junction kept 20 bases outside the gene matches. The CDR3 contains 18 residues. The DNA of the CDR3 is TGTGCCAGCAGCTTCTCCGGGTCGGAGCGGGACCTACTAAGCGAGCAGTACTTC. Its protein product is CASSFSGSERDLLSEQYF.

This clone was picked up one time. The chain combines TRBV4-3 with TRBJ2-2, with D possibly matching TRBD2 (5 bases). The V end was cut by 0 bases, the J end by 6 bases, with 8 bases between. Germline lookup yields CDR1 LGHNA and CDR2 YSLEER. The CDR3 has 14 residues. The CDR3 loop reads CASSQDEGSGELFF. DNA of the CDR3: TGCGCCAGCAGCCAAGACGAGGGTTCCGGGGAGCTGTTTTTT.

The V and J genes are TRBV6-5 and TRBJ2-3; TRBD1 might be the D (7 bases). CDR3 length equals 15 residues. V dropped 5 bases and J dropped 3 bases, with 15 bases sitting between them. CDR1 and CDR2 (germline): MNHEY, SVGAGI. Here the CDR3 DNA reads TGTGCCAGCAGTACGGACAGGCGGGGAACAGATACGCAGTATTTT. It encodes CASSTDRRGTDTQYF.

The rearrangement joins TRBV28 to TRBJ2-2, with 9 bases identical to TRBD2. V shed 2 bases, J shed 2 bases, and the junction held 15 bases outside the gene matches. The germline V gene encodes CDR1 MDHEN and CDR2 SYDVKM. This CDR3 has 20 residues. The chain's CDR3 is CASSLTPTSGLGGNTGELFF. The CDR3 nucleotides read TGTGCCAGCAGTTTAACCCCCACTAGCGGGCTCGGGGGAAACACCGGGGAGCTGTTTTTT.

Turning to this clone: This specimen includes other DNA sequences encoding the same CDR3. The chain links TRBV21-1 to TRBJ1-1. TRBV21-1 is a pseudogene. The CDR3 spans 13 residues. In DNA form, the CDR3 reads TGTGCCAGCAGCAAAGGAGGGAACACTGAGGCTTTCTTT. Protein sequence: CASSKGGNTEAFF.

J is TRBJ1-2 and V is TRBV29-1, with D possibly matching TRBD1 (5 bases). V lost 0 bases and J 3 bases, leaving 11 bases between the germline ends. Germline V gene lookup returns CDR1 SQVTM and CDR2 ANQGSEA. The CDR3 consists of 14 residues. CDR3 nucleotides: TGCAGCGTTGAAGATCAGGGCTCGTACTATGGCTACACCTTC. It codes for CSVEDQGSYYGYTF.

The genes are TRBV4-3 and TRBJ2-7; D is perhaps TRBD2 (5 bases). Trimming shortened V by 0 bases and J by 6 bases, and 18 bases separated the two germline ends. In germline, CDR1 is LGHNA, CDR2 YSLEER. There are 16 residues in the CDR3. The DNA of the CDR3 is TGCGCCAGCAGCCAAGAATGGACTCCGCCTGTGCGCGAGCAGTACTTC. Its protein product is CASSQEWTPPVREQYF.

The J gene is TRBJ1-1, the V gene TRBV5-1, with 10 positions matching TRBD1. J was trimmed by 0 bases and V by 2 bases; bases with no gene match: 16. This CDR3 has 20 residues. The V gene's germline CDR1 is SGHRS and CDR2 YFSETQ. CDR3 in DNA: TGCGCCAGCAGCTTCTTTTTGCTTCACTCGGGACAGGGGCTGAACACTGAAGCTTTCTTT. This codes for CASSFFLLHSGQGLNTEAFF.

V gene TRBV5-3 combines with J gene TRBJ2-5; D may be TRBD2 (7 bases). TRBV5-3 falls under the ORF class, with uncertain function. Deletions cut 0 bases from V and 2 bases from J, with 11 bases between. The CDR3 is 15 residues long. The CDR3 reads CARSLAGGRQETQYF. CDR3 in DNA: TGTGCCAGAAGCTTGGCCGGGGGGCGACAAGAGACCCAGTACTTC.

The V gene is TRBV4-3, the J gene TRBJ2-1, with TRBD2 matching over 12 bases. V shed 1 base, J shed 12 bases, and the junction held 16 bases outside the gene matches. Germline V gene sequence: CDR1 LGHNA, CDR2 YSLEER. This CDR3 comprises 18 residues. Written as DNA, the CDR3 is TGCGCCAGCAGCCAAGGATCGGAGAGGACTAGCGGGAAGGGGGTGCAGTTCTTC. It is translated as CASSQGSERTSGKGVQFF.

The CDR3: CASSQGSGEQYF. For the CDR3, the DNA is TGCGCCAGCAGCCAAGGTAGCGGCGAGCAGTACTTC. The chain is built from TRBV4-3 and TRBJ2-7, with a possible D match to TRBD2 (6 bases). Per germline, CDR1 LGHNA and CDR2 YSLEER. Trimming took 1 base from V and 6 from J, leaving 7 bases between them. The CDR3 runs to 12 residues.

This chain uses TRBV28 with TRBJ1-5; a possible D gene is TRBD1 (6 bases). CDR1 and CDR2 from the germline V gene are MDHEN and SYDVKM. Trimming took 5 bases from V and 5 from J, leaving 19 bases between them. There are 16 residues in the CDR3. The CDR3 sequence: CASSLRLRGGDQPQHF. CDR3 DNA: TGTGCCAGCAGTCTCCGCCTGAGGGGGGGCGATCAGCCCCAGCATTTT.

The J gene is TRBJ2-7, the V gene TRBV11-3; perhaps TRBD1 as D (7 bases). This CDR3 region has 12 residues. From germline, CDR1 is SGHNT and CDR2 YENEEA. Trimming took off 5 bases at V and 5 bases at J, with 10 bases between the two ends. In nucleotides, the CDR3 is TGTGCCAGCAGCCAGGGGGGCCACGAGCAGTACTTC. Amino acids: CASSQGGHEQYF.

The chain joins TRBV19 to TRBJ1-5; D possibly corresponds to TRBD1 (6 bases). V lost 5 bases and J lost 1, with 15 bases in between. The CDR3 is made up of 16 amino acids. Germline loops: CDR1 LNHDA, CDR2 SQIVND (reference sequence). CDR3 amino acids: CASSLGPRGSNQPQHF. The CDR3 nucleotides read TGTGCCAGTAGTTTGGGCCCCAGGGGCAGCAATCAGCCCCAGCATTTT.